This T cell receptor beta chain was sequenced during a study of CD8+ T cells in alopecia areata. As for the study in general: Scoring of treated patients' severity used the percentage of affected scalp area.

Notes on this clone: Antigen specificity is unknown.

In each case, RNA was isolated and then reverse transcribed into cDNA as the sequencing template. Produced via immunoSEQ multiplex PCR; TCRdb's table is partial and in-frame only. The sample contains around 180,000 clones, under 80% of which appear only once. Indicated treatment: oral pan-JAK inhibitor, 5-10 mg twice daily. Germline CDR1 is SGDLS and CDR2 is YYNGEE. Deletions cut 3 bases from V and 1 base from J, with 14 bases between. CDR3 length: 16 residues. General study findings and limits: Alphabeta T cells residing in normal skin are also sequenced in scalp samples.

This rearrangement joins TRBV9 to TRBJ1-3, with a possible D match to TRBD1 (6 bases). The sequenced sample was CD4+ T cells sorted from blood, obtained around week 50, from a patient treated with tofacitinib. The clonotype was recovered from a human donor with alopecia areata. DNA for the CDR3: TGTGCCAGCAGCGCCTCGGATACAGGGTCTGGAAACACCATATATTTT. Amino acid sequence: CASSASDTGSGNTIYF.